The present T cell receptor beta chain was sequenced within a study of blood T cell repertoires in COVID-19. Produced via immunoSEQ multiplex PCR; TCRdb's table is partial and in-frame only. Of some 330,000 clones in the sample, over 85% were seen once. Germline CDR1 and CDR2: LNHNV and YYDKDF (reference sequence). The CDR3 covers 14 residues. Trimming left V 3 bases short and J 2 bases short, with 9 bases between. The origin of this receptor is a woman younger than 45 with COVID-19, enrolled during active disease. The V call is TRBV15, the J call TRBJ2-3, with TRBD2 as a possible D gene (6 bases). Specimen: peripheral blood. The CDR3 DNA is TGTGCCACCAGCAGTGGGGGGAACACAGATACGCAGTATTTT. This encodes CATSSGGNTDTQYF.